This paragraph reports one TCR beta chain. What it binds is unknown. This sample stems from a study of cytomegalovirus exposure and HLA in healthy donors. Use of 60 Vbeta and 13 Jbeta primers characterized the PCR. Data came from immunoSEQ multiplex PCR; TCRdb stores just in-frame clones and leaves some out. The sample carries around 88,000 clones, around 84% recorded once. Germline lookup yields CDR1 MGHRA and CDR2 YSYEKL. The CDR3 has 15 amino acids. V shed 5 bases and J 0 bases; nucleotides not matched to a gene: 4. Overall study findings and caveats: Later work associated 16,951 TCR beta sequences with HLA alleles at 0.05 false discovery rate.

The rearrangement uses TRBV4-1 and TRBJ2-3, with 8 bases aligning to TRBD2. The material sequenced was PBMCs. This clonotype was obtained from a woman aged 40 to 50 in good health and CMV-seropositive. Written as DNA, the CDR3 is TGCGCCAGCAGCAGTAGCGGGATTAGCACAGATACGCAGTATTTT. It specifies CASSSSGISTDTQYF.